Presented here are 28 T cell receptor beta chains from one specimen sequenced in a study of T cell responses to AZD1222 COVID-19 vaccine. Clones were read by immunoSEQ multiplex PCR, and TCRdb kept only the in-frame ones, dropping some. The repertoire holds around 110,000 clones, with roughly 92% as singletons. The material was peripheral blood, obtained on day 0 of AZD1222 vaccination. These receptors were collected from an adult in good health.

The genes are TRBV5-1 and TRBJ1-4; TRBD1 aligns across 7 bases. Germline CDR1 SGHRS, CDR2 YFSETQ. There are 15 residues in the CDR3. Trimming cost V 4 bases and J 3 bases; bases outside gene matches: 6. The CDR3 coding sequence is TGCGCCAGCAGCGGAACAGGGGACCCTAATGAAAAACTGTTTTTT. This encodes CASSGTGDPNEKLFF.

The chain has TRBV7-8 and TRBJ2-6; D is possibly TRBD1 (5 bases). This CDR3 contains 15 residues. V was trimmed by 4 bases and J by 4 bases, leaving 11 bases between them. Germline CDR1 and CDR2: SGHVS and FQNEAQ. The CDR3 reads CASSSQGVGANVLTF. The CDR3 DNA is TGTGCCAGCAGCTCCCAAGGGGTGGGGGCCAACGTCCTGACTTTC.

The rearrangement links TRBV7-2 to TRBJ1-3; 8 bases are a match to TRBD1. J gave up 1 base and V 3 bases, and 5 bases lay outside the gene matches. The CDR3 runs to 16 residues. Germline V lookup: CDR1 SGHTA, CDR2 FQGNSA. The CDR3 sequence: CASSFQGAWSGNTIYF. In DNA, the CDR3 is TGTGCCAGCAGCTTCCAGGGGGCCTGGTCTGGAAACACCATATATTTT.

The V gene is TRBV12-3 or TRBV12-4, the J gene TRBJ2-7, with D tentatively TRBD1 (6 bases). There are 13 residues in the CDR3. V was clipped by 1 base and J by 3 bases, with 7 bases between them. The CDR3 DNA reads TGTGCCAGCAGTTTAGGACAGGTCTACGAGCAGTACTTC. Its protein product is CASSLGQVYEQYF.

The rearrangement links TRBV5-4 to TRBJ1-6; no clear D. Germline V gene data show CDR1 as SGHNT and CDR2 as YYREEE (reference sequence). Trimming stripped 0 bases from V and 0 bases from J, with 7 bases between. This CDR3 has 16 residues. This CDR3 is CASSLEGSSYNSPLHF. The CDR3 DNA is TGTGCCAGCAGCTTGGAAGGGAGCTCCTATAATTCACCCCTCCACTTT.

The chain links TRBV2 to TRBJ2-1; 7 nucleotides align to TRBD2. The CDR3 covers 15 residues. CDR1 SNHLY and CDR2 FYNNEI come from the germline V gene. After removal of 8 bases from V and 0 bases from J, the junction contained 7 bases not matched to a gene. CDR3 nucleotide sequence: TGTGCCAGCCTCGCCGGGAGGATCTCCTACAATGAGCAGTTCTTC. Translation gives CASLAGRISYNEQFF. Complete variable domain (other parts from reference TRBV2 and TRBJ2-1): EPEVTQTPSHQVTQMGQEVILRCVPISNHLYFYWYRQILGQKVEFLVSFYNNEISEKSEIFDDQFSVERPDGSNFTLKIRSTKLEDSAMYFCASLAGRISYNEQFFGPGTRLTVL.

The chain recombines TRBV10-2 with TRBJ2-1; 8 nucleotides line up with TRBD2. Germline V gives CDR1 WSHSY, CDR2 SAAADI. V dropped 8 bases and J dropped 7; count of bases not matched to a gene: 10. There are 14 residues in the CDR3. The CDR3 is CASGLSGRGNEQFF. In DNA form, the CDR3 reads TGCGCCAGCGGCCTGAGCGGGAGAGGTAATGAGCAGTTCTTC.

The V gene is TRBV6-5, the J gene TRBJ2-3; no clear D gene. V shed 0 bases and J shed 9 bases, with 10 bases lying between them. CDR3 length: 13 amino acids. CDR1 and CDR2 (germline): MNHEY, SVGAGI. The CDR3 sequence: CASSYSGQYTQYF. The DNA for the CDR3 is TGTGCCAGCAGTTACTCGGGCCAGTACACGCAGTATTTT.

The J gene is TRBJ2-1, the V gene TRBV29-1; possible D gene TRBD2, 5 bases. The germline V and J ends were trimmed by 0 bases and 8 bases, with 8 bases remaining between them. The CDR3 consists of 12 residues. Germline loops: CDR1 SQVTM, CDR2 ANQGSEA. CDR3 coding DNA: TGCAGCGTTGAAGAGAGGGCATATGAGCAGTTCTTC. Residues: CSVEERAYEQFF.

This sequence joins TRBV5-6 and TRBJ1-6; 7 nucleotides line up with TRBD1. Germline lookup yields CDR1 SGHDT and CDR2 YYEEEE. Losses at the gene ends were 0 bases for V and 3 bases for J; bases not matched to a gene: 9. The length of the CDR3 is 18 residues. CDR3 amino acids: CASSLVGHRGDYNSPLHF. CDR3 DNA sequence: TGTGCCAGCAGCTTGGTAGGGCACAGGGGAGACTATAATTCACCCCTCCACTTT.

This clone showed up just once. The chain carries TRBV7-8 and TRBJ1-5, with TRBD1 identical over 8 bases. Germline V CDR1 and CDR2: SGHVS, FQNEAQ. The V gene end was trimmed by 5 bases and the J gene end by 0 bases; junction bases not matched to a gene: 6. There are 16 residues in the CDR3. The CDR3 DNA follows: TGTGCCAGCAGCCCGAGGACAGGGTATAGCAATCAGCCCCAGCATTTT. This translates into CASSPRTGYSNQPQHF. Supplemented by reference TRBV7-8 and TRBJ1-5, the full variable domain reads GAGVSQSPRYKVAKRGQDVALRCDPISGHVSLFWYQQALGQGPEFLTYFQNEAQLDKSGLPSDRFFAERPEGSVSTLKIQRTQQEDSAVYLCASSPRTGYSNQPQHFGDGTRLSIL.

V and J are TRBV30 and TRBJ1-5; 7 positions match TRBD1. CDR1 GTSNPN and CDR2 SVGIG come from the germline V gene (reference sequence). CDR3 length equals 14 residues. The V gene end was trimmed by 2 bases and the J gene end by 4 bases; junction bases not matched to a gene: 5. The CDR3 loop is CAWSLAGGNQPQHF. DNA for the CDR3: TGTGCCTGGAGTTTGGCAGGGGGGAATCAGCCCCAGCATTTT.

The rearrangement uses TRBV19 and TRBJ1-5, with D hard to call. Trimming removed 4 bases from V and 2 bases from J, with 12 bases in between. The CDR3 covers 15 residues. Germline loops: CDR1 LNHDA, CDR2 SQIVND (reference sequence). This chain's CDR3 is CASSNLGSGNQPQHF. The CDR3 region has the DNA TGTGCCAGTAGTAACCTCGGGAGTGGCAATCAGCCCCAGCATTTT. Based on the CDR3 plus reference TRBV19 and TRBJ1-5, the full variable domain is DGGITQSPKYLFRKEGQNVTLSCEQNLNHDAMYWYRQDPGQGLRLIYYSQIVNDFQKGDIAEGYSVSREKKESFPLTVTSAQKNPTAFYLCASSNLGSGNQPQHFGDGTRLSIL.

The chain couples TRBV9 to TRBJ2-5; D call uncertain. Trimming shortened V by 1 base and J by 4 bases, and 11 bases separated the two germline ends. CDR1 and CDR2 (germline): SGDLS, YYNGEE. The CDR3 has 14 residues. The CDR3 loop reads CASSVKGSGETQYF. In nucleotides, the CDR3 is TGTGCCAGCAGCGTAAAAGGGTCAGGAGAGACCCAGTACTTC.

The V call is TRBV7-9, the J call TRBJ2-7; D is undetermined. This CDR3 is built from 14 residues. The V gene lost 2 bases and the J gene lost 5 bases, with 13 bases spanning the gap. CDR1 and CDR2 from the germline V gene are SEHNR and FQNEAQ (reference sequence). The CDR3 DNA is TGTGCCAGCAGCTTAATTCCAGAAGCCAACGAGCAGTACTTC. Amino acids: CASSLIPEANEQYF. Full variable domain (rest looked up from reference TRBV7-9 and TRBJ2-7): DTGVSQNPRHKITKRGQNVTFRCDPISEHNRLYWYRQTLGQGPEFLTYFQNEAQLEKSRLLSDRFSAERPKGSFSTLEIQRTEQGDSAMYLCASSLIPEANEQYFGPGTRLTVT.

J is TRBJ2-5 and V is TRBV6-2 or TRBV6-3; a possible D gene is TRBD1 (5 bases). The CDR3 has 13 residues. Germline V gene lookup returns CDR1 MNHEY and CDR2 SVGEGT. The V and J ends lost 3 bases and 7 bases respectively, with 12 bases between them. The CDR3, as DNA: TGTGCCAGCAGTTATGGGGCCCGGGCGACCCAGTACTTC. It yields the protein CASSYGARATQYF.

The V gene is TRBV5-1, the J gene TRBJ1-1; D gene ambiguous. The CDR3 is 15 residues long. Trimming took off 0 bases at V and 1 base at J, with 10 bases between the two ends. The germline V gene encodes CDR1 SGHRS and CDR2 YFSETQ. The CDR3 region is CASSLEAPWNTEAFF. For the CDR3, the DNA is TGCGCCAGCAGCTTGGAGGCCCCGTGGAACACTGAAGCTTTCTTT.

This chain links TRBV6-5 with TRBJ1-2; maybe TRBD1 (5 bases). Germline CDR1 reads MNHEY; CDR2 reads SVGAGI. V gave up 7 bases and J gave up 5 bases, with 11 bases separating them. The CDR3 spans 12 residues. The CDR3 here is CASTGTQYGYTF. DNA for the CDR3: TGTGCCAGCACCGGGACTCAGTATGGCTACACCTTC.

This sequence joins TRBV6-1 and TRBJ1-1; 9 bases are shared with TRBD1. The CDR3 is 16 amino acids. Germline trimming cut 3 bases from V and 1 base from J; bases unmatched to any gene: 6. CDR1 is MNHNS and CDR2 is SASEGT in the germline V gene. CDR3 amino acids: CASSEAGQGRNTEAFF. In DNA form, the CDR3 reads TGTGCCAGCAGTGAGGCCGGACAGGGGAGGAACACTGAAGCTTTCTTT.

The chain recombines TRBV7-9 with TRBJ1-2, with D uncertain. Trimming left V 4 bases short and J 5 bases short, with 17 bases between. Germline lookup yields CDR1 SEHNR and CDR2 FQNEAQ (reference sequence). The CDR3 contains 15 residues. Here the CDR3 DNA reads TGTGCCAGCAGCTCACCCCTTGTGTGGTTATATGGCTACACCTTC. Its protein product is CASSSPLVWLYGYTF.

V gene TRBV19 combines with J gene TRBJ1-4; no clear D gene. Trimming pared 3 bases from V and 2 bases from J, leaving 10 bases between. Per the germline V gene, CDR1 is LNHDA and CDR2 is SQIVND (reference sequence). This CDR3 region has 15 residues. CDR3 residues: CASSIRAWTNEKLFF. DNA for the CDR3: TGTGCCAGTAGTATCCGGGCTTGGACTAATGAAAAACTGTTTTTT. Filled out from reference TRBV19 and TRBJ1-4, the complete variable domain reads DGGITQSPKYLFRKEGQNVTLSCEQNLNHDAMYWYRQDPGQGLRLIYYSQIVNDFQKGDIAEGYSVSREKKESFPLTVTSAQKNPTAFYLCASSIRAWTNEKLFFGSGTQLSVL.

This chain links TRBV2 with TRBJ2-3; D is undetermined. CDR1 and CDR2 (germline): SNHLY, FYNNEI. Deletions cut 0 bases from V and 2 bases from J, with 6 bases between. The CDR3 is 14 residues long. CDR3 region: CASSEAPSTDTQYF. Here the CDR3 DNA reads TGTGCCAGCAGTGAAGCGCCATCCACAGATACGCAGTATTTT.

V and J are TRBV5-4 and TRBJ1-2, with a tentative D call TRBD1 (5 bases). With 4 bases removed from V and 6 bases from J, the gap between germline ends came to 10 bases. The germline V gene has CDR1 SGHNT and CDR2 YYREEE (reference sequence). This CDR3 region has 12 residues. CDR3 amino acids: CASSAGGDGYTF. The DNA of the CDR3 is TGTGCCAGCAGCGCTGGGGGTGATGGCTACACCTTC.

The rearrangement uses TRBV9 and TRBJ2-3; 7 bases align to TRBD2. CDR3 length: 16 amino acids. V was clipped by 0 bases and J by 3 bases; unmatched bases: 7. The germline V gene has CDR1 SGDLS and CDR2 YYNGEE. The chain's CDR3 is CASSVGLAEFTDTQYF. In DNA, the CDR3 is TGTGCCAGCAGCGTAGGACTAGCAGAGTTTACAGATACGCAGTATTTT.

V gene TRBV30 combines with J gene TRBJ2-3; D might be TRBD1 or TRBD2, each matching 6 bases. Germline V gives CDR1 GTSNPN, CDR2 SVGIG (reference sequence). The germline V and J ends were trimmed by 6 bases and 7 bases, with 14 bases remaining between them. This CDR3 contains 12 residues. The DNA for the CDR3 is TGTGCCTGCCTCTTAGGGGGGCATACGCAGTATTTT. Translation: CACLLGGHTQYF.

The V and J genes are TRBV23-1 and TRBJ1-2; 9 bases are shared with TRBD1. TRBV23-1 is filed as an ORF, its function uncertain. Unmatched junction bases numbered 17, after V lost 7 bases and J lost 8 bases. The CDR3 extends over 16 amino acids. Here the CDR3 reads CASNFPGTGQVGGYTF. The CDR3 DNA reads as TGCGCCAGCAACTTCCCGGGGACAGGGCAGGTCGGAGGCTACACCTTC.

The chain carries TRBV5-1 and TRBJ1-1, with 8 bases lining up with TRBD1. Looked up from germline, CDR1 is SGHRS and CDR2 is YFSETQ. This CDR3 comprises 15 residues. V gave up 1 base and J gave up 1 base; unmatched junction bases: 3. CDR3 DNA: TGCGCCAGCAGCTTGTTAGGGACAGGGAACACTGAAGCTTTCTTT. This encodes CASSLLGTGNTEAFF.

The chain carries TRBV18 and TRBJ2-5, with no clear D. CDR1 is KGHSH, CDR2 LQKENI, per germline. The ends were cut back, 2 bases at V and 1 base at J, with 14 bases in the middle. The CDR3 is made up of 16 amino acids. The CDR3 spells CASSPSDLTPQETQYF. DNA of the CDR3: TGTGCCAGCTCACCATCGGATCTCACCCCCCAAGAGACCCAGTACTTC.